This is a list of T cell receptor beta chains from one sample in a study of T cells after yellow fever vaccination. From the 5' RACE reads, TCRdb called clonotypes with MiXCR, one entry per CDR3 protein. The repertoire has 500,000 to 650,000 distinct CDR3 sequences, around a sixth of them found once; the top ten carry 17%. Sequences were derived from PBMCs, sampled more than 4 days after the first yellow fever vaccination. The receptors were sampled from a man aged 18-30 years who received the YFV17D yellow fever vaccine. Each CDR3 is given without its conserved first and last residue. A D gene is named only where the DNA matches it firmly. Some rows mark clone size as missing; the rest say once, few, many or name a class of expanded clone.

size,J,D,V,CDR3
NA,TRBJ1-3,NA,TRBV2,ASRWSGNTIY
NA,TRBJ2-3,TRBD2,TRBV5-1,ASRLAASGTDTQY
many,TRBJ2-1,NA,TRBV7-2,ASSFSVPYNEQF
NA,TRBJ2-7,NA,TRBV7-9,ASSPWTGVEQY
NA,TRBJ2-1,TRBD1,TRBV24-1,ATSDRTPGTGAYNEQF
NA,TRBJ2-1,TRBD1,TRBV6-2/TRBV6-3,ASSYNRGLYNEQF
few,TRBJ2-5,NA,TRBV5-6,ASSLYGSQETQY
NA,TRBJ1-6,NA,TRBV4-1,ASSQVDMGLSSYNSPLH
few,TRBJ2-6,NA,TRBV30,AWMEGAHSGANVLT
NA,TRBJ2-7,NA,TRBV29-1,SATRTPEGDEQY
NA,TRBJ1-5,NA,TRBV11-2,ASSPQGWKNQPQH
NA,TRBJ2-1,TRBD1,TRBV20-1,SASRQGPINEQF
many,TRBJ2-5,TRBD2,TRBV5-6,ASRSTSGGWGTQY
NA,TRBJ2-3,TRBD2,TRBV7-9,ASSLLAGGHTDTQY
NA,TRBJ2-3,NA,TRBV6-1,ASSPSWTDTQY
NA,TRBJ1-6,NA,TRBV5-6,ASSLASAWLRRVSPLH
NA,TRBJ1-6,NA,TRBV7-9,ASSLMDGLNSPLH
few,TRBJ2-7,TRBD2,TRBV2,ASRAGFSYEQY
NA,TRBJ2-7,TRBD1,TRBV7-6,ASSSPGQGTDEQY
once,TRBJ2-5,NA,TRBV5-1,ASSFAGTIQETQY
NA,TRBJ2-2,TRBD1,TRBV5-1,ASSRDREAGELF
many,TRBJ2-4,NA,TRBV5-6,ASSLAGNIQY
NA,TRBJ2-1,NA,TRBV6-6,AGNRDRESEQF
many,TRBJ2-7,TRBD2,TRBV20-1,SASTSGGAGFNEQY
few,TRBJ2-7,TRBD1,TRBV5-1,ASSFQPGQGNEQY